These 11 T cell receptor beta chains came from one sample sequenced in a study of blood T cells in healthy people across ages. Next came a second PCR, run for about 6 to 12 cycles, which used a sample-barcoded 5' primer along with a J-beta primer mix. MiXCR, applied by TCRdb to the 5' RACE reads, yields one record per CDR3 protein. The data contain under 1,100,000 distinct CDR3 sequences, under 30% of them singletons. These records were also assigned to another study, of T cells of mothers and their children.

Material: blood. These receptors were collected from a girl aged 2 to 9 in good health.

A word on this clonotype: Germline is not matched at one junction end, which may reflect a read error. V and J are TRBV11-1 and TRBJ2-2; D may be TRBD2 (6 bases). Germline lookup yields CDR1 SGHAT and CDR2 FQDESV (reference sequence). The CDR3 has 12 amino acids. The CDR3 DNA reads TGTGCCAGCAGCCTCCACGGCGGGGAGCTGGTTTTT. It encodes CASSLHGGELVF.

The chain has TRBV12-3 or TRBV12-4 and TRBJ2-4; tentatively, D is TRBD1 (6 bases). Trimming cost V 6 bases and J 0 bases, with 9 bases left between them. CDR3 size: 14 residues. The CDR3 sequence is CASSWGLAKNIQYF. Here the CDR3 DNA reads TGTGCCAGCAGCTGGGGGCTAGCCAAAAACATTCAGTACTTC.

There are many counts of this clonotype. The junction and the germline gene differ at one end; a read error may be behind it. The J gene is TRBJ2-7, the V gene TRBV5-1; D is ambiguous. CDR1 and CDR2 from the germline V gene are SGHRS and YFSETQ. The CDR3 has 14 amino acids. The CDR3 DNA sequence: TGTGCCAGCAGCTTGGACGGCAGGTCCTACGAGCAGTACTTC. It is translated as CASSLDGRSYEQYF.

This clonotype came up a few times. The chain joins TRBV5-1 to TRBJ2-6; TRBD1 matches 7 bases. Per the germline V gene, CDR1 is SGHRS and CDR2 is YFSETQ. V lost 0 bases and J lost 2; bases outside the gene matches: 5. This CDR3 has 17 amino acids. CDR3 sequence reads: CASSLVAQGAGANVLTF. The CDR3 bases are TGCGCCAGCAGCTTGGTGGCCCAGGGGGCTGGGGCCAACGTCCTGACTTTC. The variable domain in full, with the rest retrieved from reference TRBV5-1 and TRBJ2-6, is KAGVTQTPRYLIKTRGQQVTLSCSPISGHRSVSWYQQTPGQGLQFLFEYFSETQRNKGNFPGRFSGRQFSNSRSEMNVSTLELGDSALYLCASSLVAQGAGANVLTFGAGSRLTVL.

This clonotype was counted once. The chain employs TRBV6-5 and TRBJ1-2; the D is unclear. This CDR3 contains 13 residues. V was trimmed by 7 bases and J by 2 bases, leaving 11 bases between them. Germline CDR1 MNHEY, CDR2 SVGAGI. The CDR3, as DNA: TGTGCCAGCAAATGGGCAGAGAACTATGGCTACACCTTC. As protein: CASKWAENYGYTF.

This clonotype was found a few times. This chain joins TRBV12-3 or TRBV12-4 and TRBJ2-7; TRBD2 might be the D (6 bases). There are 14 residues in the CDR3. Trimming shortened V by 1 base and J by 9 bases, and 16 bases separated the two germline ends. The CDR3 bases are TGTGCCAGCAGTTTAGGCGGGGAAGGAATTAGGCAGTACTTC. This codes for CASSLGGEGIRQYF.

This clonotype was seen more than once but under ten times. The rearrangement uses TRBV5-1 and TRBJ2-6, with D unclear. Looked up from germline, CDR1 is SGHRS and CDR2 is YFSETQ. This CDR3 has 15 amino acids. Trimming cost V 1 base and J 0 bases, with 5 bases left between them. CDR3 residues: CASSLQSSGANVLTF. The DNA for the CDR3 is TGCGCCAGCAGCTTGCAAAGCTCTGGGGCCAACGTCCTGACTTTC.

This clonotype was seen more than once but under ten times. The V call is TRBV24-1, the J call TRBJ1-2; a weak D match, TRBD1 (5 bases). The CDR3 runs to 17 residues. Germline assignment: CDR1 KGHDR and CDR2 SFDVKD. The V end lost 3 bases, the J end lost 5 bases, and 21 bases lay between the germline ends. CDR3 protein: CATSDPPVGTQGYGYTF. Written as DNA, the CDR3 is TGTGCCACCAGTGATCCCCCTGTCGGCACCCAGGGTTATGGCTACACCTTC.

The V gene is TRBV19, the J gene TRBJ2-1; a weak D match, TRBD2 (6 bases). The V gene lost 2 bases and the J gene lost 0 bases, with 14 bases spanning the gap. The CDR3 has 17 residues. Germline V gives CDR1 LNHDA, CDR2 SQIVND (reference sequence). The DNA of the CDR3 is TGTGCCAGTAGTATATCCTCTTTCGGGAGCTCCTACAATGAGCAGTTCTTC. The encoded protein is CASSISSFGSSYNEQFF. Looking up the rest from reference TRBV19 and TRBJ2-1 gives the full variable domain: DGGITQSPKYLFRKEGQNVTLSCEQNLNHDAMYWYRQDPGQGLRLIYYSQIVNDFQKGDIAEGYSVSREKKESFPLTVTSAQKNPTAFYLCASSISSFGSSYNEQFFGPGTRLTVL.

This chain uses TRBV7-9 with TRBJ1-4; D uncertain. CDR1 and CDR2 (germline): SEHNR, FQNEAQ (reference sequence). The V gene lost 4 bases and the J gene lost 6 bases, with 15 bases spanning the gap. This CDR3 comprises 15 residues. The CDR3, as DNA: TGTGCCAGCAGCTCCGGCTCCGGTAGGGATGAAAAACTGTTTTTT. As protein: CASSSGSGRDEKLFF.

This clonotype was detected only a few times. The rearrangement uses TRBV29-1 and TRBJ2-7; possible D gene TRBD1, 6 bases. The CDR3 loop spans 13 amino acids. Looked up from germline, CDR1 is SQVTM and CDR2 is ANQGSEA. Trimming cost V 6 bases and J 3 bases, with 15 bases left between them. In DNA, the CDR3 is TGCAGCGTCCGGACAGCTTATGGCTACGAGCAGTACTTC. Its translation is CSVRTAYGYEQYF.